This T cell receptor (beta chain) was captured in a study of T cells after yellow fever vaccination. 5'RACE template switching added a universal primer site and UMIs to TCR cDNA. TCRdb recomputed calls from the 5' RACE reads with MiXCR, one row per CDR3 protein. Among 200,000 to 250,000 distinct CDR3 sequences listed, about 3% were seen once. Whole-study results and caveats: Boosting was followed by the reappearance of most primary-vaccination clones (around 95% CD4, more than 70% CD8). Faster peaking, at day 5 versus 15, marked a secondary response that was weaker. Overall, a small share of clonotypes was seen in both CD4 and CD8 compartments.

Germline trimming cut 2 bases from V and 1 base from J; bases unmatched to any gene: 7. Per the germline V gene, CDR1 is ENHRY and CDR2 is SYGVKD. The CDR3 runs to 16 residues. This clonotype was detected many times. What it binds is not known. The receptor comes from a man between 18 and 35 years old who received the YFV17D yellow fever vaccine. The starting material was CD4+ T cells sorted from PBMCs, obtained 10 days after the yellow fever booster vaccination. The genes are TRBV10-3 and TRBJ2-5, with 7 bases identical to TRBD1. The CDR3 coding sequence is TGTGCCATCAGTGAGCCAGACAGGGCGGGCCAAGAGACCCAGTACTTC. Amino acids: CAISEPDRAGQETQYF.